These T cell receptor beta chains were read from a single sample in a study of blood T cell repertoires in COVID-19. TCRdb's table, derived via immunoSEQ multiplex PCR, lists solely in-frame clones and lacks some. The sample consists of 300,000 to 350,000 clones, roughly 86% of them appearing once. The sequencing sample was made of peripheral blood. The source of these receptors is a woman between 65 and 79 years old with COVID-19, enrolled during active disease. CDR3s leave out the opening cysteine and the closing phenylalanine or tryptophan. D genes are given only for firm matches.

TRBJ1-2	TRBV7-6	TRBD1	ASSSKTPGQGIYGYT
TRBJ2-3	TRBV5-1	TRBD1	ASSSGGSVADTQY
TRBJ1-6	TRBV12-5	TRBD1	ASGIQGFSSSYNSPLH
TRBJ1-2	TRBV3-1/TRBV3-2	TRBD1	ASSQGTGASNYGYT
TRBJ1-1	TRBV10-3	-	AISVQAGVYTEAF
TRBJ1-1	TRBV5-4	TRBD1	ASSLGQGANTEAF
TRBJ1-4	TRBV5-1	-	ASKQGRSREKLF
TRBJ2-5	TRBV2	-	ASSELASQETQY
TRBJ2-7	TRBV7-9	-	ASSLLDSEQY
TRBJ1-2	TRBV13	TRBD1	ASSYIGRGVNGYT
TRBJ2-3	TRBV6-1	-	ASSEAVAASTDTQY
TRBJ2-7	TRBV11-1	TRBD2	ASSSPTSGRYEQY
TRBJ1-1	TRBV5-1	TRBD1	ASSQGTEAF
TRBJ1-2	TRBV6-5	-	ASSYHQTSYGYT
TRBJ1-2	TRBV29-1	-	SALRAHGYT
TRBJ1-2	TRBV6-2/TRBV6-3	TRBD1	ASSRGQGAIYGYT
TRBJ1-4	TRBV7-2	-	ASSLGFAQTEKLF
TRBJ2-5	TRBV18	-	ASSLNRDPETQY
TRBJ1-4	TRBV7-9	-	ASSSSPATPGRGKLF
TRBJ2-1	TRBV4-3	-	ASSQGSRGSRGNEQF